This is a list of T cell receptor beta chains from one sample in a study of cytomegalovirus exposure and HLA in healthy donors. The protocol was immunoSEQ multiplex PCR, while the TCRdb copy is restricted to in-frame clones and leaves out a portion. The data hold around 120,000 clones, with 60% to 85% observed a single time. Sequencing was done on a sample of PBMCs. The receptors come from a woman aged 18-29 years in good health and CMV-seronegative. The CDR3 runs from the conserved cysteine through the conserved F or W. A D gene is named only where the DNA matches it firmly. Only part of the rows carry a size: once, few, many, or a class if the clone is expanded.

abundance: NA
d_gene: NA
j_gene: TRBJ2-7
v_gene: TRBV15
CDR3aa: CATSRVGNEQYF
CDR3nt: TGTGCCACCAGCAGAGTCGGGAACGAGCAGTACTTC

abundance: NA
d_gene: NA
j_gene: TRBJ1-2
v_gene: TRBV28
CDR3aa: CASGNYRDSNYGYTF
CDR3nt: TGTGCCAGCGGAAATTATCGGGATTCTAACTATGGCTACACCTTC

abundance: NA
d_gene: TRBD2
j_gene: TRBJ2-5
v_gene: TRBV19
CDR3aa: CASSMLGGDQETQYF
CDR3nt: TGTGCCAGTAGTATGCTCGGGGGGGACCAAGAGACCCAGTACTTC

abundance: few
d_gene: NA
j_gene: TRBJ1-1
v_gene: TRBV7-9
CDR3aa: CASREPAGEAFF
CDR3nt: TGTGCCAGCAGAGAACCGGCAGGGGAAGCTTTCTTT

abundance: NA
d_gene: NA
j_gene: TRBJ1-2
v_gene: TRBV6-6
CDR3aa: CARDPRGMDYGYTF
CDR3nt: TGTGCCAGAGATCCGAGAGGAATGGACTATGGCTACACCTTC

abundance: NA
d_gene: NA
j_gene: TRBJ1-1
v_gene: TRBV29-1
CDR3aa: CSVGSGPEAFF
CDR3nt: TGCAGCGTTGGATCCGGTCCTGAAGCTTTCTTT

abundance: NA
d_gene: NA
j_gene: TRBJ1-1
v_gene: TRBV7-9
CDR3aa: CASSLGAGNTEAFF
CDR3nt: TGTGCCAGCAGCTTAGGGGCGGGGAACACTGAAGCTTTCTTT

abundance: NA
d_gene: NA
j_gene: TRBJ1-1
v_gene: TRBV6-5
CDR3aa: CASSYLTGAHTEAFF
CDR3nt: TGTGCCAGCAGTTACCTGACAGGCGCCCACACTGAAGCTTTCTTT

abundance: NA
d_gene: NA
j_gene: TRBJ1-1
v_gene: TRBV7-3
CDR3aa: CASSLSLGGSTEAFF
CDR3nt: TGTGCCAGCAGCTTATCCCTCGGGGGATCCACTGAAGCTTTCTTT

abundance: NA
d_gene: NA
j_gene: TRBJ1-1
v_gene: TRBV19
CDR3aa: CASSMVANTEAFF
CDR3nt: TGTGCCAGTAGTATGGTAGCGAACACTGAAGCTTTCTTT

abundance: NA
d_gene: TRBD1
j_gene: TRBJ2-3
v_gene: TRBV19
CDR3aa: CASKALGTGWADTQYF
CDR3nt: TGTGCCAGTAAGGCCCTGGGGACAGGGTGGGCAGATACGCAGTATTTT

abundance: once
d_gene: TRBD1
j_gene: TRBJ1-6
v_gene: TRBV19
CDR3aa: CASGRQGWNSPLHF
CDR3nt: TGTGCCAGTGGTAGACAGGGGTGGAATTCACCCCTCCACTTT

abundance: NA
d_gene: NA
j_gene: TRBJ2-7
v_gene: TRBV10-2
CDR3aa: CASSEGGFEQYF
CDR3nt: TGCGCCAGCAGTGAGGGAGGGTTCGAGCAGTACTTC

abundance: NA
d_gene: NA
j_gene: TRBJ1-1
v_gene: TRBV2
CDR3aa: CASRDEDSLNTEAFF
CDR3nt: TGTGCCAGCAGAGACGAGGACAGCCTGAACACTGAAGCTTTCTTT

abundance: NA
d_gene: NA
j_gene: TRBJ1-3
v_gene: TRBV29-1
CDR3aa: CSTTRGSGNTIYF
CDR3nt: TGCAGCACCACCAGGGGCTCTGGAAACACCATATATTTT

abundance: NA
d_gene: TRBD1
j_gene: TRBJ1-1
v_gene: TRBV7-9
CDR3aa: CASTLDRATEAFF
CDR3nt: TGTGCCAGCACCTTGGACAGGGCCACTGAAGCTTTCTTT

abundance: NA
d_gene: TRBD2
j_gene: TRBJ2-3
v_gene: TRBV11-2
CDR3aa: CASSLGSGGTDTQYF
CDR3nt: TGTGCCAGCAGCTTAGGCAGCGGGGGGACAGATACGCAGTATTTT

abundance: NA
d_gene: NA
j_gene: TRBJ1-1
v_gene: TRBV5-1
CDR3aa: CASSLLPNTEAFF
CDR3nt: TGCGCCAGCAGCTTGCTACCGAACACTGAAGCTTTCTTT

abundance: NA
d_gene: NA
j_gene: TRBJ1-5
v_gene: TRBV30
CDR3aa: CAWSVGPHQPQHF
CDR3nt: TGTGCCTGGAGTGTGGGGCCCCATCAGCCCCAGCATTTT

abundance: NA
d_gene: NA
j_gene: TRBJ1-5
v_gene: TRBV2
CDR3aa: CASSVEGQFNQPQHF
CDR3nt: TGTGCCAGCAGTGTAGAAGGACAGTTCAATCAGCCCCAGCATTTT

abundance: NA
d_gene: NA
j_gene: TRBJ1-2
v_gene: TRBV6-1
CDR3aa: CASSEWGGGYTF
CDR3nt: TGTGCCAGCAGTGAATGGGGGGGTGGCTACACCTTC

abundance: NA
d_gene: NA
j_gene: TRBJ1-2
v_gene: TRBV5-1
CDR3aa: CASSLDGYGYTF
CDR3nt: TGCGCCAGCAGCTTGGACGGCTATGGCTACACCTTC

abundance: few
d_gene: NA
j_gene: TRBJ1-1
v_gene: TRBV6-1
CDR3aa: CATGRTDTEAFF
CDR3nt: TGTGCCACTGGACGGACAGACACTGAAGCTTTCTTT

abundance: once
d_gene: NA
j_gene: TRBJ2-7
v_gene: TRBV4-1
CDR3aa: CASSPGGTYEQYF
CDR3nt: TGCGCCAGCAGCCCCGGAGGAACCTACGAGCAGTACTTC

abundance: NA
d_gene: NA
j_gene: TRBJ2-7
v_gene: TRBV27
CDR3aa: CASSLTGPSSYEQYF
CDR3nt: TGTGCCAGCAGTTTAACAGGACCGAGCTCCTACGAGCAGTACTTC

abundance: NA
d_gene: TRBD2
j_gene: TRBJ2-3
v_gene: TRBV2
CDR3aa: CASRLGTSGGSTDTQYF
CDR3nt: TGTGCCAGCAGGCTTGGGACTAGCGGGGGGAGCACAGATACGCAGTATTTT

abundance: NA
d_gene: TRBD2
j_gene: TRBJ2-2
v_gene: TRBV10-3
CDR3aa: CAIRKLAGGPNTGELFF
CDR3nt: TGTGCCATCAGGAAACTAGCGGGGGGCCCGAACACCGGGGAGCTGTTTTTT

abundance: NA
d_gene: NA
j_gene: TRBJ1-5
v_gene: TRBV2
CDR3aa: CASSAEDQPQHF
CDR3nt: TGTGCCAGCAGTGCTGAGGATCAGCCCCAGCATTTT